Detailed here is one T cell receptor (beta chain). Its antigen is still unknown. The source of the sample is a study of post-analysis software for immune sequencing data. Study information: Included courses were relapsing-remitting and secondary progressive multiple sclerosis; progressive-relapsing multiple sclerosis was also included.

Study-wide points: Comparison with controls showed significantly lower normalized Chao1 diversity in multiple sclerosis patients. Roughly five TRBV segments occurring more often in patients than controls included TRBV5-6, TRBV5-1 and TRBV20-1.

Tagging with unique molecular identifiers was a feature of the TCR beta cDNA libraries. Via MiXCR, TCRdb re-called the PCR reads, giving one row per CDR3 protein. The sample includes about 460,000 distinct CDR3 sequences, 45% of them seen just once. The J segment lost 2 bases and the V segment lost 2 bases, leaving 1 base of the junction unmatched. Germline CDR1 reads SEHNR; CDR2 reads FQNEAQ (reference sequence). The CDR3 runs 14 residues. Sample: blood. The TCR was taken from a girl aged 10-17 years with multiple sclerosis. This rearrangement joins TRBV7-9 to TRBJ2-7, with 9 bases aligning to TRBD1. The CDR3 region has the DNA TGTGCCAGCAGCTTAAACAGGGGGCCCTACGAGCAGTACTTC. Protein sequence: CASSLNRGPYEQYF.